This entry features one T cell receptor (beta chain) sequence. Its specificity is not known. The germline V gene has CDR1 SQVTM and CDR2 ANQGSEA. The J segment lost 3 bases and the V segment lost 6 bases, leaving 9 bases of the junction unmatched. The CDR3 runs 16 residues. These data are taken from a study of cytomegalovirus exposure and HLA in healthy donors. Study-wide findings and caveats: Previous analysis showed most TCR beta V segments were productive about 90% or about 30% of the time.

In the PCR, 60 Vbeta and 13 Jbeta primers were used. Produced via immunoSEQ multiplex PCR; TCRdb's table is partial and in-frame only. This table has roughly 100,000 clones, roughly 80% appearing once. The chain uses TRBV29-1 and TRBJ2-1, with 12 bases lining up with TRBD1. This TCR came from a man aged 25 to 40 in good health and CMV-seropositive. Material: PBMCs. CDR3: CSVTSGTGGNYNEQFF. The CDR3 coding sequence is TGCAGCGTCACCTCCGGGACAGGGGGCAACTACAATGAGCAGTTCTTC.